A selection of T cell receptor beta chains follows, all from one sample in a study of T cells in tumors after PD-1 blockade. The data were produced by immunoSEQ multiplex PCR, yet TCRdb's version contains in-frame clones alone and is incomplete. The repertoire holds about 5,000 clones, with roughly 80% as singletons. The sample was PBMCs, taken after anti-PD-1 therapy. The receptors come from a human donor with advanced basal cell or squamous cell carcinoma (not recorded which). Each CDR3 is given with its conserved first and last residue. The D gene is left open where the match is weak. A clone size is listed for some rows: how often the clone was seen (once, few, many), or a class if it is expanded.

CDR3nt,CDR3aa,abundance,v_gene,d_gene,j_gene
TGTGCCAGCAGCCATGCCCCGCGACTAGCGGGGAGCACAGATACGCAGTATTTT,CASSHAPRLAGSTDTQYF,-,TRBV3-1/TRBV3-2,TRBD2,TRBJ2-3
TGTGCCAGTAGTATATCAGGGAGGACTGAAGCTTTCTTT,CASSISGRTEAFF,few,TRBV19,-,TRBJ1-1
TGTGCCATCAGTGAGAGACAGGGCTCCTACGAGCAGTACTTC,CAISERQGSYEQYF,-,TRBV10-3,TRBD1,TRBJ2-7
TGTGCCAGCAGCATCAGCCTAGCGGGGTTTATAGAGACCCAGTACTTC,CASSISLAGFIETQYF,-,TRBV11-3,TRBD2,TRBJ2-5
TGCGCCAGCAGCCCAAGGGGAGGTTCACCCCTCCACTTT,CASSPRGGSPLHF,-,TRBV10-2,-,TRBJ1-6
TGTGCCAGCAGCTTATCGTCGCATAGTTATTTCAATGAGCAGTTCTTC,CASSLSSHSYFNEQFF,-,TRBV7-2,-,TRBJ2-1
TGTGCCATCAGTGAGAGGGGGACTAGTAACGGCGAGCAGTACTTC,CAISERGTSNGEQYF,-,TRBV10-3,TRBD2,TRBJ2-7
TGTGCCAGCAGTTACGAATTGGTCGGGGGGGTTGGCGAGCAGTACTTC,CASSYELVGGVGEQYF,-,TRBV6-5,TRBD2,TRBJ2-7
TGCGCCAGCAGCTTGGTGGTATCGGGTACAACTAATGAAAAACTGTTTTTT,CASSLVVSGTTNEKLFF,-,TRBV5-1,-,TRBJ1-4
TGTGCCAGCAGTGAACGACAGGTCGGGACTTCACCCCTCCACTTT,CASSERQVGTSPLHF,-,TRBV6-1,-,TRBJ1-6
TGCAGCGTCGTACAGGACAGACTCTACGAGCAGTACTTC,CSVVQDRLYEQYF,-,TRBV29-1,-,TRBJ2-7
TGCGCCAGCAGCCAAGTGGCCGATGCTAACTATGGCTACACCTTC,CASSQVADANYGYTF,-,TRBV4-1,-,TRBJ1-2
TGCGCCAGCAGCTTGTACCCAATGGGGACAGGGGCTCGGAATGAGCAGTTCTTC,CASSLYPMGTGARNEQFF,-,TRBV5-1,TRBD1,TRBJ2-1
TGTGCCAGCAGTGCCACAAATAGCAATCAGCCCCAGCATTTT,CASSATNSNQPQHF,-,TRBV28,-,TRBJ1-5
TGTGCCAGCAGTTCCCGGGAGAACCGGGAGCTGTTTTTT,CASSSRENRELFF,-,TRBV6-5,-,TRBJ2-2
TGTGCCAGCAGTTTTGTCAATCAGCCCCAGCATTTT,CASSFVNQPQHF,few,TRBV27,-,TRBJ1-5
TGTGCCAGCACCCCCCGCTTAGGAAGCTATGGCTACACCTTC,CASTPRLGSYGYTF,-,TRBV27,-,TRBJ1-2
TGTGCCAGCAGGAGGTTCCTCTCCTACGAGCAGTACTTC,CASRRFLSYEQYF,-,TRBV6-5,-,TRBJ2-7
TGTGCCAGCAGCCCCGGGACCGCCTATGGCTACACCTTC,CASSPGTAYGYTF,-,TRBV3-1/TRBV3-2,-,TRBJ1-2
TGTGCCAGCAGCTTGACATCCTCCTACGAGCAGTACTTC,CASSLTSSYEQYF,-,TRBV6-5,-,TRBJ2-7
TGTGCCAGCGGCCAGCCCTTTGGCTCGTACGAGCAGTACTTC,CASGQPFGSYEQYF,-,TRBV7-8,-,TRBJ2-7
TGTGCCAGCAGCCCGACTAGCGGGGTCACAGATACGCAGTATTTT,CASSPTSGVTDTQYF,-,TRBV7-2,TRBD2,TRBJ2-3
TGTGCCAGCAGTTACGGTTCCAGCAATCAGCCCCAGCATTTT,CASSYGSSNQPQHF,few,TRBV6-6,-,TRBJ1-5
TGTGCCAGCAGCTTGGCTCCGGGGGCCCGGGAGGCTGAAGCTTTCTTT,CASSLAPGAREAEAFF,-,TRBV5-6,-,TRBJ1-1
TGTGCCAGCAGCCCTACTAGCGGCGTCTCCTACAATGAGCAGTTCTTC,CASSPTSGVSYNEQFF,-,TRBV5-4,TRBD2,TRBJ2-1
TGTGCCAGCTCACCGTTTTCCGGACAGGGTAGAGAGGTCCAGACCCAGTACTTC,CASSPFSGQGREVQTQYF,-,TRBV18,TRBD1,TRBJ2-5
TGTGCCAGTATGATCCCGGGACAGGGTCACTATGGCTACACCTTC,CASMIPGQGHYGYTF,-,TRBV19,TRBD1,TRBJ1-2
TGTGCCAGCAGCTTACGGTCCCAGCGGGGGGGCCAGTTCTTC,CASSLRSQRGGQFF,-,TRBV11-3,TRBD2,TRBJ2-1
TGCAGTGCTAGTTTCGGGGCAGCGCAAGAGACCCAGTACTTC,CSASFGAAQETQYF,-,TRBV20-1,-,TRBJ2-5
TGTGCCAGTAGTTCTCAGGCGGGGACCTACGAGCAGTACTTC,CASSSQAGTYEQYF,-,TRBV19,-,TRBJ2-7
TGTGCCAGCAGTCCGACAGGGAGTCAGCCCCAGCATTTT,CASSPTGSQPQHF,-,TRBV6-2/TRBV6-3,TRBD1,TRBJ1-5
TGTGCCAGTAGTAGGACAGGGGGTGATTACATTCAGTACTTC,CASSRTGGDYIQYF,-,TRBV19,TRBD1,TRBJ2-4
TGCGCCAGCAGCCAAGATTCTAGCTCCACAGATACGCAGTATTTT,CASSQDSSSTDTQYF,medium-sized,TRBV4-1,-,TRBJ2-3
TGTGCCATCAGTGACACCGGGACGAGGAATCAGCCCCAGCATTTT,CAISDTGTRNQPQHF,-,TRBV10-3,-,TRBJ1-5
TGTGCCAGCAGCCAAGGACTCCACAATGAGCAGTTCTTC,CASSQGLHNEQFF,-,TRBV4-2,-,TRBJ2-1
TGTGCCAGCAGAGGGACCTTTTACTCTGGAAACACCATATATTTT,CASRGTFYSGNTIYF,-,TRBV2,-,TRBJ1-3
TGTGCCAGCTCCCTAGCGGGGGGCACAGATACGCAGTATTTT,CASSLAGGTDTQYF,-,TRBV9,TRBD2,TRBJ2-3
TGTGCCATCACCGGACAGGGGACCACTGAAGCTTTCTTT,CAITGQGTTEAFF,-,TRBV10-3,TRBD1,TRBJ1-1
TGTGCCTGGAGTGGCGGGGGGTATAACTCCTACAATGAGCAGTTCTTC,CAWSGGGYNSYNEQFF,-,TRBV30,TRBD2,TRBJ2-1
TGTGCCAGCAGCTTGGTGGAGACCCAGTACTTC,CASSLVETQYF,-,TRBV5-8,-,TRBJ2-5
TGCAGCGGAGGGGACTACCAAGAGACCCAGTACTTC,CSGGDYQETQYF,-,TRBV29-1,-,TRBJ2-5
TGTGCCAGCAGCCAAGATGGACTAAGGACAGGGTTGAACACTGAAGCTTTCTTT,CASSQDGLRTGLNTEAFF,-,TRBV4-2,TRBD1,TRBJ1-1
TGTGCCAGCAGCCAAGGTTCCGCCTGGGGGGGGGCGTTCGCAGATACGCAGTATTTT,CASSQGSAWGGAFADTQYF,-,TRBV3-1/TRBV3-2,-,TRBJ2-3
TGTGCCAGCAGCAAAGGGGGACAGCCCTACGAGCAGTACTTC,CASSKGGQPYEQYF,-,TRBV7-2,TRBD1,TRBJ2-7
TGTGCCAGCAGCTTAGTATCCCTTCGTAATGAGCAGTTCTTC,CASSLVSLRNEQFF,-,TRBV7-9,-,TRBJ2-1
TGCGCCAGCAGCCAAGCTTCAGGTTACGAGCAGTACTTC,CASSQASGYEQYF,-,TRBV4-1,-,TRBJ2-7
TGTGCCAGCAGCAAGCAGGTGGGGGACACAGATACGCAGTATTTT,CASSKQVGDTDTQYF,-,TRBV7-2,-,TRBJ2-3
TGTGCCAGCAGCCCAACTCGGACGCCTAATCAGCCCCAGCATTTT,CASSPTRTPNQPQHF,-,TRBV3-1/TRBV3-2,-,TRBJ1-5
TGTGCCAGCAGTAGGGGTGTGGGGGTAAGCTCCTACGAGCAGTACTTC,CASSRGVGVSSYEQYF,-,TRBV28,-,TRBJ2-7
TGTGCCAGCAGGGGAAGTAGGGAGCTGTTTTTT,CASRGSRELFF,-,TRBV6-5,-,TRBJ2-2
TGTGCCAGCAGCGACAGGGGGAACTACGAGCAGTACTTC,CASSDRGNYEQYF,-,TRBV6-5,TRBD1,TRBJ2-7
TGCGCCAGCAGCTTAGGGCAGGGGCCCCGCTTGGATGAAAAACTGTTTTTT,CASSLGQGPRLDEKLFF,-,TRBV5-1,-,TRBJ1-4
TGTGCCAGTAGCCGAGGTGGGAACACTGAAGCTTTCTTT,CASSRGGNTEAFF,-,TRBV19,-,TRBJ1-1
TGTGCCAGCAGGATGTTAGGTAATTCACCCCTCCACTTT,CASRMLGNSPLHF,-,TRBV3-1/TRBV3-2,-,TRBJ1-6
TGTGCTAGTGGTATAGGGAGGTCGAACACTGAAGCTTTCTTT,CASGIGRSNTEAFF,few,TRBV12-5,-,TRBJ1-1
TGTGCCTGGAGTGTGACCACCGGACGAGGAATGCCCCAGCATTTT,CAWSVTTGRGMPQHF,-,TRBV30,-,TRBJ1-5
TGTGCCAGCAGCCCACTTATGGGTGGGACCGGGGAGCTGTTTTTT,CASSPLMGGTGELFF,-,TRBV7-2,-,TRBJ2-2
TGTGCCAGCAGCTTAGACGGGAACTCCTACGAGCAGTACTTC,CASSLDGNSYEQYF,-,TRBV7-9,-,TRBJ2-7
TGTGCCAGCAAAGTGGCAGGGACCACCGGGGAGCTGTTTTTT,CASKVAGTTGELFF,-,TRBV6-4,-,TRBJ2-2